This TCR beta chain comes out of a study of blood T cell repertoires in COVID-19. Study context: Acute-phase and convalescent COVID-19 samples originated in the United States, Italy and Spain.

The data were produced by immunoSEQ multiplex PCR, yet TCRdb's version contains in-frame clones alone and is incomplete. The sample records approximately 190,000 clones, less than 90% being singletons. Participant age was roughly 18 to 89 years, and participants resided in approximately 24 US areas. Germline lookup yields CDR1 SGHVS and CDR2 FNYEAQ. The germline V and J ends were trimmed by 5 bases and 1 base, with 17 bases remaining between them. The CDR3 consists of 16 residues. This clonotype was sampled from a woman younger than 45 who had been exposed to COVID-19. The specimen was PBMCs or T cells enriched from blood (not recorded which). The rearrangement uses TRBV7-6 and TRBJ1-1; TRBD1 is a possible D gene (5 bases). The CDR3 sequence: CASSPQTGGKNTEAFF. DNA of the CDR3: TGTGCCAGCAGCCCCCAAACGGGGGGAAAGAACACTGAAGCTTTCTTT.